This T cell receptor beta chain was captured by sequencing in a study of blood T cell repertoires in COVID-19. Across the whole study: Specimens from acute and convalescent COVID-19 originated in the United States, Italy and Spain. The cDNA or gDNA used as material had been derived from T cells, B-cell-depleted T cells, or PBMCs.

Original processing notes: Reference gene primer amplification in the assay estimated nucleated cell counts. Sequencing used immunoSEQ multiplex PCR; TCRdb keeps in-frame clones, though not all of them. The V and J calls and the clone size are those of that table, but D and trimming were determined from the DNA. In the table there are roughly 140,000 clones, roughly 84% of which are singletons. Germline assignment: CDR1 SEHNR and CDR2 FQNEAQ (reference sequence). The CDR3 covers 15 residues. V dropped 2 bases and J dropped 3 bases, with 13 bases sitting between them. The V call is TRBV7-9, the J call TRBJ1-2, with D perhaps TRBD1 (6 bases). The sequenced sample consisted of peripheral blood. The receptor comes from a woman in her fifties or sixties in a cohort sampled during active or convalescent COVID-19. The CDR3 DNA reads as TGTGCCAGCAGCTTATCAGGGGATCCTGACTATGGCTACACCTTC. Its protein product is CASSLSGDPDYGYTF.